The clone carrying this T cell receptor beta chain was detected many times. This sample was taken from a study of CD8 T cells in ankylosing spondylitis. Making the TCR beta libraries involved quantitative 5'-RACE with molecular barcodes. MiXCR, run by TCRdb on the 5' RACE reads, gives a single entry per CDR3 protein. Among about 300,000 distinct CDR3 sequences, more than 20% were seen once, and the ten largest hold 3.5%. Germline CDR1 DFQATT, CDR2 SNEGSKA (reference sequence). The CDR3 spans 11 residues. Trimming took 1 base from V and 3 from J, leaving 4 bases between them. This chain joins TRBV20-1 and TRBJ2-7; D call uncertain. This receptor was obtained from a female donor with ankylosing spondylitis or in good health (not recorded which). Material: blood, either unsorted or a sorted T cell fraction (not recorded which). DNA of the CDR3: TGCAGTGCTAGAGCCAGCTACGAGCAGTACTTC. Its translation is CSARASYEQYF.